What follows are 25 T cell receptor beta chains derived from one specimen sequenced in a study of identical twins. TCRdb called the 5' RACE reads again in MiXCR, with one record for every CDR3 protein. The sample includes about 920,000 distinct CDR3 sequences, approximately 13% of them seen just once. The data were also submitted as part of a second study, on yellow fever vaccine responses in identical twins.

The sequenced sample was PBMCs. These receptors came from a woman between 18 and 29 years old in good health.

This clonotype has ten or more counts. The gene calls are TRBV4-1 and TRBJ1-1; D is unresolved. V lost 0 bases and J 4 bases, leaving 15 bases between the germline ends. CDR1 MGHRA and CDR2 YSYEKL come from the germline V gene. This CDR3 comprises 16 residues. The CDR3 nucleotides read TGCGCCAGCAGCCAAGAAGGAAAACGGATGCCCACTGAAGCTTTCTTT. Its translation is CASSQEGKRMPTEAFF.

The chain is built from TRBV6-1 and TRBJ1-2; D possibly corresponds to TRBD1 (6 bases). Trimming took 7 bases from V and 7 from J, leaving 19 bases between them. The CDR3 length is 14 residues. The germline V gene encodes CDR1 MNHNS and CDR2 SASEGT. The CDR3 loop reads CASIGGHRAPGYTF. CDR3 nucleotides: TGTGCCAGCATCGGGGGCCACAGGGCCCCTGGCTACACCTTC.

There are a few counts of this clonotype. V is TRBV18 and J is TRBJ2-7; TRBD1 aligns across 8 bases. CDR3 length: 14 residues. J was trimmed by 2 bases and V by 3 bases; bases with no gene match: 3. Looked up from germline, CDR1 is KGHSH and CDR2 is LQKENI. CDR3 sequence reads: CASSPRDRTYEQYV. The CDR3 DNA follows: TGTGCCAGCTCACCCCGGGACAGGACCTACGAGCAGTACGTC.

In DNA, the CDR3 is TGCAGTGCTAGAGACCCCCAGTCAAGCGGGCACAATGAGCAGTTCTTC. The encoded protein is CSARDPQSSGHNEQFF. J is TRBJ2-1 and V is TRBV20-1, with D perhaps TRBD2 (6 bases). This CDR3 has 16 residues. Germline loops: CDR1 DFQATT, CDR2 SNEGSKA (reference sequence). The V end was cut by 0 bases, the J end by 5 bases, with 17 bases between.

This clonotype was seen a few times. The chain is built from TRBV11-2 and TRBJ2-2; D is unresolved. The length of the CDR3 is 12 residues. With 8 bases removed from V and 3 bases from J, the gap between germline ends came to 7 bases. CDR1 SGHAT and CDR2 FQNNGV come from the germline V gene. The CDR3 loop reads CASDRYTGELFF. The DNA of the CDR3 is TGTGCCAGCGATAGGTACACCGGGGAGCTGTTTTTT.

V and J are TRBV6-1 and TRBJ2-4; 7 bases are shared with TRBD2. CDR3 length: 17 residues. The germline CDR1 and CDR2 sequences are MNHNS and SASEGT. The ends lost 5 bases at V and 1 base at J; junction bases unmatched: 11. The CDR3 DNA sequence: TGTGCCAGCAGTAAGAGCCGGGGGGAGGTGGCCAAAAACATTCAGTACTTC. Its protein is CASSKSRGEVAKNIQYF.

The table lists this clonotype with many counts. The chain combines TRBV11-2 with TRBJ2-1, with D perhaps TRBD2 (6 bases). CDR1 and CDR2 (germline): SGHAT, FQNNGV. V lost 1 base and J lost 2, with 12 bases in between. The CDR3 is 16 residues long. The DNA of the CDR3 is TGTGCCAGCAGCTTAGGGAGGGGCCCTACCTACAATGAGCAGTTCTTC. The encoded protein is CASSLGRGPTYNEQFF.

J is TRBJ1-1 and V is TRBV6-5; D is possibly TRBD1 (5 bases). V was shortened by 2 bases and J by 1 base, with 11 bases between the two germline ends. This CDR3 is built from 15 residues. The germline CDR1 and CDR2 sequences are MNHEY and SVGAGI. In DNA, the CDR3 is TGTGCCAGCAGTTACGGTGCAGGGAGGAACACTGAAGCTTTCTTT. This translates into CASSYGAGRNTEAFF.

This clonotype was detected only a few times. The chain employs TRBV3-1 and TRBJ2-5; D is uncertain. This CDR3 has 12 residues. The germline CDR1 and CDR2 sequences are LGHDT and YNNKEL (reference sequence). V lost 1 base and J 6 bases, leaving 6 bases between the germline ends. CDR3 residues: CASSQVGQTQYF. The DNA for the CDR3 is TGTGCCAGCAGCCAAGTAGGTCAGACCCAGTACTTC.

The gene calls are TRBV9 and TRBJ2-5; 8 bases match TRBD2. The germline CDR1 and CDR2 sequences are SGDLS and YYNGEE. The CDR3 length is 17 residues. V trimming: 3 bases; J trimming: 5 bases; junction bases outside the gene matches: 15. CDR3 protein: CASSEFPGLAPGETQYF. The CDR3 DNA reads TGTGCCAGCAGCGAGTTCCCCGGACTAGCTCCGGGGGAGACCCAGTACTTC. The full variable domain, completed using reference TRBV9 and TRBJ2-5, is DSGVTQTPKHLITATGQRVTLRCSPRSGDLSVYWYQQSLDQGLQFLIQYYNGEERAKGNILERFSAQQFPDLHSELNLSSLELGDSALYFCASSEFPGLAPGETQYFGPGTRLLVL.

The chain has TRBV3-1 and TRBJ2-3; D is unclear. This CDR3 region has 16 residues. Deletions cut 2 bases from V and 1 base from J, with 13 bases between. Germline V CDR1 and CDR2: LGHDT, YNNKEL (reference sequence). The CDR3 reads CASSQFGNSRTDTQYF. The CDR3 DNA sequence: TGTGCCAGCAGCCAATTCGGTAACTCTCGCACAGATACGCAGTATTTT.

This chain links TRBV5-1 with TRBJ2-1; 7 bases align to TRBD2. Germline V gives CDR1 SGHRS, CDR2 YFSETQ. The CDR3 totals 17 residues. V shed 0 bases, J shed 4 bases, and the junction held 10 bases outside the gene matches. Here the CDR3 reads CASSLVPGGGGYNEQFF. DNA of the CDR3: TGCGCCAGCAGCTTGGTGCCCGGCGGGGGAGGGTACAATGAGCAGTTCTTC.

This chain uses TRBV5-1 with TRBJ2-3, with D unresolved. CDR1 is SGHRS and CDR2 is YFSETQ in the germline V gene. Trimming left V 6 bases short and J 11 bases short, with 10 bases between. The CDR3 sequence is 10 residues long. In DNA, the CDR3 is TGCGCCAGCAAATGCCACCTGCAGTATTTT. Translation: CASKCHLQYF. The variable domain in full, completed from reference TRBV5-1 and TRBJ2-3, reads KAGVTQTPRYLIKTRGQQVTLSCSPISGHRSVSWYQQTPGQGLQFLFEYFSETQRNKGNFPGRFSGRQFSNSRSEMNVSTLELGDSALYLCASKCHLQYFGPGTRLTVL.

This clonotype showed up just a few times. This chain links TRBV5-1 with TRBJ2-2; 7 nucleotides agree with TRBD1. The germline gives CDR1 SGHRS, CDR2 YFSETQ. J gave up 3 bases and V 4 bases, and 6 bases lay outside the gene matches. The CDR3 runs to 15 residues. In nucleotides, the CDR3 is TGCGCCAGCAGCCCACGGGACAGATACACCGGGGAGCTGTTTTTT. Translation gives CASSPRDRYTGELFF. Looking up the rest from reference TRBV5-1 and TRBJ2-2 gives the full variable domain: KAGVTQTPRYLIKTRGQQVTLSCSPISGHRSVSWYQQTPGQGLQFLFEYFSETQRNKGNFPGRFSGRQFSNSRSEMNVSTLELGDSALYLCASSPRDRYTGELFFGEGSRLTVL.

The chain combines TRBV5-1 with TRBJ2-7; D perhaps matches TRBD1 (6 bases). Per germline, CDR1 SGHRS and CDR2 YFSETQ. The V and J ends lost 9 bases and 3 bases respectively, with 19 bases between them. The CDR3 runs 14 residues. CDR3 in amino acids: CANKPTGHFYEQYV. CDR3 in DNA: TGCGCCAATAAACCCACGGGACACTTCTACGAGCAGTACGTC.

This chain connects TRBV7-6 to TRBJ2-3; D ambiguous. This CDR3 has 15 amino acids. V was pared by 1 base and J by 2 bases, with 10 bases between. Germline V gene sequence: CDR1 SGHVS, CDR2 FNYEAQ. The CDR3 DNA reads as TGTGCCAGCAGCTTAGATGAGCACCTCACAGATACGCAGTATTTT. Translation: CASSLDEHLTDTQYF.

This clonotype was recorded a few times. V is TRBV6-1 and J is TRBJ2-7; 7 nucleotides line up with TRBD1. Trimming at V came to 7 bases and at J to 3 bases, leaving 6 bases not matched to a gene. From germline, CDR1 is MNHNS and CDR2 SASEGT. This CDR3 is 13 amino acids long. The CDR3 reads CASKRTGDYEQYV. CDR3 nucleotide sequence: TGTGCCAGCAAACGTACAGGGGACTACGAGCAGTACGTC.

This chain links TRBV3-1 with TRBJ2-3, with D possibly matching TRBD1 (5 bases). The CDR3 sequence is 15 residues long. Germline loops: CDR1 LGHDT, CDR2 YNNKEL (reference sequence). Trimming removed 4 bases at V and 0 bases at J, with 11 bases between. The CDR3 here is CASSPGIPSTDTQYF. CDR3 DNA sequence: TGTGCCAGCAGCCCAGGGATCCCTAGCACAGATACGCAGTATTTT.

The CDR3 DNA sequence: TGTGCCAGCAGCGGGACAGTAGTTGGGGCCAACGTCCTGACTTTC. It is translated as CASSGTVVGANVLTF. The chain has TRBV3-1 and TRBJ2-6; 7 bases align to TRBD1. Unmatched junction bases numbered 4, after V lost 5 bases and J lost 3 bases. CDR3 length: 15 amino acids. The germline V gene encodes CDR1 LGHDT and CDR2 YNNKEL (reference sequence). The full variable domain, with the rest looked up from reference TRBV3-1 and TRBJ2-6, is DTAVSQTPKYLVTQMGNDKSIKCEQNLGHDTMYWYKQDSKKFLKIMFSYNNKELIINETVPNRFSPKSPDKAHLNLHINSLELGDSAVYFCASSGTVVGANVLTFGAGSRLTVL.

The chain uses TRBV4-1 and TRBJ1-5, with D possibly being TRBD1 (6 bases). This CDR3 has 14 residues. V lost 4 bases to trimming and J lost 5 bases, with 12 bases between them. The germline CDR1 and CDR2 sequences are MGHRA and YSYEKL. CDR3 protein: CASSLTDRDQPQHF. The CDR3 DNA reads TGCGCCAGCAGCCTCACGGACAGAGATCAGCCCCAGCATTTT.

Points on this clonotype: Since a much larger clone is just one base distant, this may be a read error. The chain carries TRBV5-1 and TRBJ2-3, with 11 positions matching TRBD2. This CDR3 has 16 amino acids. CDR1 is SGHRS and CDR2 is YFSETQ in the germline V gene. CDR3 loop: CASTNGLAGLTDTQNF. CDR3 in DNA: TGCGCCAGCACAAATGGACTAGCGGGCCTCACAGATACGCAGAATTTT. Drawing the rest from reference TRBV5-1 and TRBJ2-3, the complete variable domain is KAGVTQTPRYLIKTRGQQVTLSCSPISGHRSVSWYQQTPGQGLQFLFEYFSETQRNKGNFPGRFSGRQFSNSRSEMNVSTLELGDSALYLCASTNGLAGLTDTQNFGPGTRLTVL.

In nucleotides, the CDR3 is TGTGCCAGCTCACCTCTCCCGGGGACAGCCACCTACGAGCAGTACTTC. Translation: CASSPLPGTATYEQYF. The chain links TRBV18 to TRBJ2-7, with 7 bases lining up with TRBD1. V shed 3 bases, J shed 2 bases, and the junction held 10 bases outside the gene matches. CDR3 size: 16 residues. The germline gives CDR1 KGHSH, CDR2 LQKENI.

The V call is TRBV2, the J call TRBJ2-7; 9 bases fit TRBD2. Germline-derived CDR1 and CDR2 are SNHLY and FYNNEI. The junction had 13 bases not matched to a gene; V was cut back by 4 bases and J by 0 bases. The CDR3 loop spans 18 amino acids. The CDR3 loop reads CASSALAGPIWGSYEQYF. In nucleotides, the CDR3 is TGTGCCAGCAGTGCTCTAGCGGGACCTATCTGGGGCTCCTACGAGCAGTACTTC. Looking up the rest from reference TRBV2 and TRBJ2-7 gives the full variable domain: EPEVTQTPSHQVTQMGQEVILRCVPISNHLYFYWYRQILGQKVEFLVSFYNNEISEKSEIFDDQFSVERPDGSNFTLKIRSTKLEDSAMYFCASSALAGPIWGSYEQYFGPGTRLTVT.

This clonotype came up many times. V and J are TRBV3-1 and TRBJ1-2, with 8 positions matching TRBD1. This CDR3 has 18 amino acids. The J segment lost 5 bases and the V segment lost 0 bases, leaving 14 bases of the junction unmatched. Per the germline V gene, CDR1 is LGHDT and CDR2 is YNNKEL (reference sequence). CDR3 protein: CASSQDRRLDREVYGYTF. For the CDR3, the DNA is TGTGCCAGCAGCCAAGATAGGCGGTTGGACAGGGAAGTTTATGGCTACACCTTC.

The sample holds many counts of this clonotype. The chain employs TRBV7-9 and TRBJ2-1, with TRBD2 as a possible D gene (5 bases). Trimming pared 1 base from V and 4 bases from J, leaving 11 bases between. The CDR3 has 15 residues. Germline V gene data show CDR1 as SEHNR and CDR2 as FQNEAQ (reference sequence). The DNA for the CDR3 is TGTGCCAGCAGCTTAGAAGCGGTAGGGTACAATGAGCAGTTCTTC. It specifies CASSLEAVGYNEQFF.